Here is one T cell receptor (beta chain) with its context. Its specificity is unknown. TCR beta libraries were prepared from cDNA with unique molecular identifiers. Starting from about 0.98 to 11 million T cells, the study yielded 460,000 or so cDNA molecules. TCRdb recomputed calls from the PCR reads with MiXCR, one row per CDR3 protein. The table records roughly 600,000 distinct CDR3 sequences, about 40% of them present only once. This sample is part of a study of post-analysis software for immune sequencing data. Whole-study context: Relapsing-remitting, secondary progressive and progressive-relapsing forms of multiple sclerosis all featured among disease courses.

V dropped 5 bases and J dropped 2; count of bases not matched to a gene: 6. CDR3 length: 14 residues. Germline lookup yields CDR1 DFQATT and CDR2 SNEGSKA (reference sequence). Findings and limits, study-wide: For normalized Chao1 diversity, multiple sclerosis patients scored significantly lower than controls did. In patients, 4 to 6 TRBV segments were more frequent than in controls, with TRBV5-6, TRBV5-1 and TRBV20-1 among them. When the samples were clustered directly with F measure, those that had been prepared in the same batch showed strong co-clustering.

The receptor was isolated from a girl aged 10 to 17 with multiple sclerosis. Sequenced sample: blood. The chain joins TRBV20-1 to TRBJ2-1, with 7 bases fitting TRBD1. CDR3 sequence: CSAQRDSPYNEQFF. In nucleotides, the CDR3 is TGCAGTGCTCAACGGGACAGTCCCTACAATGAGCAGTTCTTC.